The T cell receptor beta chain described here comes from a study of a mutant IDH1 vaccine in newly diagnosed glioma. Study-wide context: Commencement of vaccination occurred 4-6 weeks following radiotherapy alone, or concurrently with temozolomide cycles. Previous treatment comprised radiotherapy, temozolomide, or both, mostly both.

The CDR3 sequence is 15 residues long. Germline-derived CDR1 and CDR2 are SGHDN and FVKESK. J was trimmed by 1 base and V by 3 bases; bases with no gene match: 5. Sequencing used immunoSEQ multiplex PCR; TCRdb keeps in-frame clones, though not all of them. Among 40,000 to 45,000 clones listed, about four fifths were seen once. Concerning this clone itself: Its antigen is unidentified.

Regarding time point: week 35, safety follow-up. Topical imiquimod was applied with each vaccine dose, which held 300 ug of mutant IDH1 20-mer peptide. Study-wide findings and caveats: Top peripheral T cell clonotype shifts appeared unrelated to pseudoprogression. Researchers report vaccine-induced immune responses in roughly 93% of patients.

The material sequenced was PBMCs, taken from a glioma patient whose treatment included an IDH1 peptide vaccine. This sequence was found in a woman aged 40 to 50 with glioma. Some clones in this sample may be carry-over from other donors' samples. The V and J genes are TRBV14 and TRBJ1-1, with 7 bases fitting TRBD1. The CDR3 bases are TGTGCCAGCAGCCAGTGGCGGACAGGGAACACTGAAGCTTTCTTT. Amino acid sequence: CASSQWRTGNTEAFF.